One sample yielded the 26 T cell receptor beta chains listed below, sequenced in a study of regulatory T cells in long-lasting Graves disease. iRepertoire HTBI primers and Arm-PCR of CDR3 regions built TCR beta libraries. Using its own MiXCR run on the multiplex PCR reads, TCRdb lists one record per CDR3 protein. Of a few hundred thousand distinct CDR3 sequences in the sample, 20% to 30% were seen once. As for time point: persistent/refractory GD, antithyroid drugs over 5 years with positive TRAb. RNA isolated from PBMCs was used to make the TCR library. The sequences come from peripheral blood mononuclear cells (PBMCs), collected when the disease was refractory, from a patient treated with antithyroid drugs. Receptors were obtained from a female donor with Graves disease.

A few counts support this clonotype. The V call is TRBV20-1, the J call TRBJ2-3; 12 positions agree with TRBD2. V shed 3 bases, J shed 4 bases, and the junction held 5 bases outside the gene matches. Germline CDR1 DFQATT, CDR2 SNEGSKA (reference sequence). The CDR3 contains 15 residues. The CDR3 sequence: CSASGLAGRADTQYF. Written as DNA, the CDR3 is TGCAGTGCTAGTGGACTAGCGGGAAGGGCAGATACGCAGTATTTT.

There are a few counts of this clonotype. The V gene is TRBV6-1, the J gene TRBJ2-6; TRBD1 might be the D (6 bases). The CDR3 totals 15 residues. V was clipped by 6 bases and J by 1 base, with 10 bases between them. Germline assignment: CDR1 MNHNS and CDR2 SASEGT. The CDR3 coding sequence is TGTGCCAGCAGGCCAGGGGTATCTGGGGCCAACGTCCTGACTTTC. Translation: CASRPGVSGANVLTF.

Many counts were recorded for this clonotype. The V call is TRBV10-3, the J call TRBJ2-5; 7 positions match TRBD1. CDR3 length equals 14 residues. Germline lookup yields CDR1 ENHRY and CDR2 SYGVKD. The trim removed 6 bases at V and 4 bases at J, leaving 8 bases unmatched. DNA of the CDR3: TGTGCCATCAGCCACTCGGGACAGTCAGAGACCCAGTACTTC. Protein: CAISHSGQSETQYF.

For this clonotype: A much more abundant neighbour one base away suggests this may be a read error. This sequence joins TRBV11-2 and TRBJ1-2; unclear D gene. Per germline, CDR1 SGHAT and CDR2 FQNNGV. The CDR3 runs to 12 residues. The CDR3 loop is CASGLVSYGYTF. The CDR3 region has the DNA TGTGCCAGCGGCTTAGTCTCCTATGGCTACACCTTC. Based on the CDR3 plus reference TRBV11-2 and TRBJ1-2, the full variable domain is EAGVAQSPRYKIIEKRQSVAFWCNPISGHATLYWYQQILGQGPKLLIQFQNNGVVDDSQLPKDRFSAERLKGVDSTLKIQPAKLEDSAVYLCASGLVSYGYTFGSGTRLTVV.

The CDR3 DNA follows: TGCAGCGTTGAAAGCCCCTCCTACGAGCAGTACTTC. Amino acids: CSVESPSYEQYF. This chain connects TRBV29-1 to TRBJ2-7; D unclear. The CDR3 is 12 amino acids. Per the germline V gene, CDR1 is SQVTM and CDR2 is ANQGSEA. Trimming took 2 bases from V and 0 from J, leaving 5 bases between them.

This clonotype showed up just a few times. This chain connects TRBV27 to TRBJ2-2; tentative D call: TRBD2 (5 bases). The length of the CDR3 is 13 residues. V shed 1 base and J shed 7 bases, with 7 bases lying between them. Germline-derived CDR1 and CDR2 are MNHEY and SMNVEV (reference sequence). The CDR3 spells CASSLWESGELFF. In DNA form, the CDR3 reads TGTGCCAGCAGTTTATGGGAGAGCGGGGAGCTGTTTTTT.

Comment on this clonotype: An end of the junction does not agree with germline; a read error may underlie this. The chain uses TRBV5-1 and TRBJ1-3; maybe TRBD1 (5 bases). The CDR3 is 14 amino acids. CDR1 and CDR2 from the germline V gene are SGHRS and YFSETQ. The CDR3 loop reads CASSLAGTGNTIYF. The CDR3 DNA is TGTGCCAGCAGCTTGGCAGGGACTGGAAACACCATATATTTT.

This clonotype was picked up a small number of times. The chain has TRBV9 and TRBJ2-7; TRBD2 matches at 13 bases. V shed 4 bases and J 3 bases; nucleotides not matched to a gene: 7. Germline V gene sequence: CDR1 SGDLS, CDR2 YYNGEE. The CDR3 consists of 16 residues. The CDR3: CASSTGTSGTSYEQYF. The CDR3 DNA follows: TGTGCCAGCAGCACCGGGACTAGCGGGACTAGCTACGAGCAGTACTTC.

Ten or more counts support this clonotype. The chain combines TRBV7-8 with TRBJ2-7, with 10 bases that match TRBD2. CDR3 length: 15 residues. Trimming took 7 bases from V and 5 from J; bases not matched to a gene: 11. Looked up from germline, CDR1 is SGHVS and CDR2 is FQNEAQ. CDR3: CASTASGRWFDEQYF. CDR3 bases: TGTGCCAGCACCGCTAGCGGGAGATGGTTTGACGAGCAGTACTTC.

This clonotype was seen at least ten times. V and J are TRBV20-1 and TRBJ1-2, with TRBD1 identical over 8 bases. V shed 3 bases, J shed 8 bases, and the junction held 8 bases outside the gene matches. CDR1 and CDR2 (germline): DFQATT, SNEGSKA (reference sequence). This CDR3 has 13 residues. CDR3 DNA sequence: TGCAGTGCTAGCCCGGACAGGGAGAGGGGCTACACCTTC. Protein: CSASPDRERGYTF.

This clonotype occurred many times. The chain links TRBV7-2 to TRBJ2-7, with TRBD2 as a possible D gene (7 bases). Trimming took 5 bases from V and 2 from J, leaving 19 bases between them. The germline gives CDR1 SGHTA, CDR2 FQGNSA. The length of the CDR3 is 16 residues. CDR3 DNA sequence: TGTGCCAGCAGCCCTAGGCCATCGGGGGGCACCTACGAGCAGTACTTC. It encodes CASSPRPSGGTYEQYF.

This sequence joins TRBV9 and TRBJ2-1, with D perhaps given as TRBD1 or TRBD2 (5 bases each). The CDR3 covers 13 residues. The V end was cut by 2 bases, the J end by 4 bases, with 7 bases between. Germline CDR1 SGDLS, CDR2 YYNGEE. CDR3 loop: CASSVEGYNEQFF. For the CDR3, the DNA is TGTGCCAGCAGCGTCGAGGGGTACAATGAGCAGTTCTTC.

There are a few counts of this clonotype. This rearrangement joins TRBV25-1 to TRBJ1-2; a possible D gene is TRBD1 (6 bases). There are 14 residues in the CDR3. The V end lost 4 bases, the J end lost 2 bases, and 11 bases lay between the germline ends. Germline lookup yields CDR1 MGHDK and CDR2 SYGVNS. The CDR3 coding sequence is TGTGCCAGCAGTGGGAGAACAGGGAACTATGGCTACACCTTC. Translated, it gives CASSGRTGNYGYTF.

This clonotype was detected many times. The rearrangement joins TRBV2 to TRBJ2-2, with D perhaps TRBD1 (6 bases). V was clipped by 4 bases and J by 6 bases, with 12 bases between them. Per germline, CDR1 SNHLY and CDR2 FYNNEI. The CDR3 has 14 amino acids. This chain's CDR3 is CASSVGTTPGELFF. CDR3 nucleotide sequence: TGTGCCAGCAGTGTCGGGACAACCCCCGGGGAGCTGTTTTTT.

This chain uses TRBV12-3 or TRBV12-4 with TRBJ1-2; 7 nucleotides line up with TRBD1. V dropped 5 bases and J dropped 0; count of bases not matched to a gene: 3. This CDR3 is built from 14 residues. The CDR3 spells CASSTGDSNYGYTF. The CDR3 DNA reads TGTGCCAGCAGTACAGGGGACTCTAACTATGGCTACACCTTC.

This clonotype was detected a few times. V is TRBV12-3 or TRBV12-4 and J is TRBJ1-5, with TRBD1 identical over 7 bases. With V trimmed by 6 bases and J by 5 bases, 4 bases remained unmatched. This CDR3 has 13 residues. The CDR3 DNA sequence: TGTGCCAGCAGCGGGGGACAGTATCAGCCCCAGCATTTT. Amino acids: CASSGGQYQPQHF.

This clonotype was seen ten or more times. The chain uses TRBV7-2 and TRBJ2-5, with 8 bases aligning to TRBD1. Germline V CDR1 and CDR2: SGHTA, FQGNSA. The CDR3 is 14 residues long. The J segment lost 6 bases and the V segment lost 4 bases, leaving 7 bases of the junction unmatched. CDR3 nucleotides: TGTGCCAGCAGCTCAGGACAGGGTGCGAAGACCCAGTACTTC. It yields the protein CASSSGQGAKTQYF.

The chain recombines TRBV7-3 with TRBJ2-2; TRBD2 matches at 9 bases. There are 16 residues in the CDR3. Looked up from germline, CDR1 is SGHTA and CDR2 is FQGTGA. V dropped 2 bases and J dropped 2; count of bases not matched to a gene: 3. CDR3 coding DNA: TGTGCCAGCAGCTTAGGCGGGAGGGCCAACACCGGGGAGCTGTTTTTT. Residues: CASSLGGRANTGELFF. The whole variable domain, filled in from reference TRBV7-3 and TRBJ2-2, reads GAGVSQTPSNKVTEKGKYVELRCDPISGHTALYWYRQSLGQGPEFLIYFQGTGAADDSGLPNDRFFAVRPEGSVSTLKIQRTERGDSAVYLCASSLGGRANTGELFFGEGSRLTVL.

CDR3 nucleotide sequence: TGCAGCGTTGAAACGGGACTAGCGGGTGCCGAGCAGTACTTC. Protein product: CSVETGLAGAEQYF. This chain joins TRBV29-1 and TRBJ2-7, with 12 nucleotides matching TRBD2. V trimming: 2 bases; J trimming: 6 bases; junction bases outside the gene matches: 5. This CDR3 is 14 amino acids long. Germline lookup yields CDR1 SQVTM and CDR2 ANQGSEA.

The rearrangement joins TRBV20-1 to TRBJ2-1; the D gene could be TRBD1 or TRBD2 (5 bases each). Trimming took 0 bases from V and 4 from J, leaving 19 bases between them. This CDR3 is 17 amino acids long. Looked up from germline, CDR1 is DFQATT and CDR2 is SNEGSKA (reference sequence). CDR3 DNA sequence: TGCAGTGCTAGAGATCCCGGGACCACCGGGGTTTACAATGAGCAGTTCTTC. Encoded protein: CSARDPGTTGVYNEQFF.

The V gene is TRBV10-3, the J gene TRBJ1-5; D might be TRBD1 (5 bases). This CDR3 has 12 amino acids. Germline CDR1 and CDR2: ENHRY and SYGVKD. Trimming shortened V by 10 bases and J by 5 bases, and 12 bases separated the two germline ends. The CDR3: CATSQGDQPQHF. The CDR3 nucleotides are TGTGCCACCTCGCAGGGAGATCAGCCCCAGCATTTT.

This clonotype turned up a few times. The genes are TRBV27 and TRBJ2-7, with unresolved D. Germline V gene data show CDR1 as MNHEY and CDR2 as SMNVEV (reference sequence). This CDR3 spans 12 amino acids. V was pared by 6 bases and J by 6 bases, with 12 bases between. The CDR3 DNA is TGTGCCAGCAGCGAGGCCGAAGGCGAGCAGTACTTC. The encoded protein is CASSEAEGEQYF.

In this sample, this clonotype turned up many times. The rearrangement links TRBV28 to TRBJ2-4; D is possibly TRBD2 (6 bases). This CDR3 region has 13 residues. V was trimmed by 6 bases and J by 9 bases, leaving 15 bases between them. The germline gives CDR1 MDHEN, CDR2 SYDVKM. The CDR3 bases are TGTGCCAGCAGAGAACCCAGCGGGTCCATTCAGTACTTC. It yields the protein CASREPSGSIQYF.

This clonotype was seen more than once but under ten times. The V call is TRBV19, the J call TRBJ2-6; 12 nucleotides agree with TRBD1. The V gene end was trimmed by 8 bases and the J gene end by 2 bases; junction bases not matched to a gene: 10. Looked up from germline, CDR1 is LNHDA and CDR2 is SQIVND (reference sequence). This CDR3 is 18 amino acids long. The CDR3 DNA sequence: TGTGCCAGTCGGGACAGGGGGCATGTTTTCACTGGGGCCAACGTCCTGACTTTC. This gives the protein CASRDRGHVFTGANVLTF.

This chain links TRBV10-3 with TRBJ2-7, with TRBD1 identical over 10 bases. After removal of 8 bases from V and 1 base from J, the junction contained 5 bases not matched to a gene. The CDR3 contains 14 residues. Germline V lookup: CDR1 ENHRY, CDR2 SYGVKD. This chain's CDR3 is CAIGRTGGSYEQYF. DNA for the CDR3: TGTGCCATCGGCAGGACAGGGGGTTCCTACGAGCAGTACTTC.

This clonotype was counted between two and nine times. The gene calls are TRBV5-6 and TRBJ2-5; TRBD2 agrees at 8 bases. This CDR3 is built from 14 residues. The V gene's germline CDR1 is SGHDT and CDR2 YYEEEE. With 4 bases clipped from V and 2 bases from J, the junction kept 4 bases outside the gene matches. Written as DNA, the CDR3 is TGTGCCAGCAGCAAAGGGACTAGTCAAGAGACCCAGTACTTC. Translated: CASSKGTSQETQYF.